This T cell receptor (beta chain) originates from a study of molecular identifiers for immune sequencing clone quantification. A single record per CDR3 protein comes from TCRdb applying MiXCR to the PCR reads. The sample contains tens of thousands of distinct CDR3 sequences, 15% to 20% of which appear only once. Trimming took 1 base from V and 11 from J, leaving 18 bases between them. The CDR3 spans 15 residues. Concerning this clonotype: A single base separates this from a much larger clone, so it may be a read error.

The specimen sequenced was naive CD8+ T cells from blood, with Jurkat cell RNA spiked in. As to subset: FACS-sorted CD8+CD4-CCR7+CD45RA+ naive T cells. The clonotype comes from a human donor in good health. Some libraries in this study had Jurkat cell RNA spiked in. The V call is TRBV12-3 or TRBV12-4, the J call TRBJ1-5, with a possible D match to TRBD1 (5 bases). The CDR3 is CASSLGQAGTQSQHF. Here the CDR3 DNA reads TGTGCCAGCAGTTTAGGGCAGGCCGGGACCCAGTCCCAGCATTTT.